These 8 T cell receptor beta chains share one sample of origin, sequenced in a study of patients and donors after allogeneic stem cell transplantation. One entry per CDR3 protein, called by TCRdb with MiXCR from the RT-PCR reads. The sample holds roughly 40,000 distinct CDR3 sequences; 25% to 35% are singletons and the top ten take roughly 78%. Material for sequencing was blood, either unsorted or a sorted T cell fraction (not recorded which). These receptors were collected from a human donor who was either an allogeneic HSCT recipient or a stem cell or donor lymphocyte infusion donor (not recorded which). It is not recorded whose cells these are; they may come from a transplant donor.

This clonotype occurred a few times. The chain joins TRBV7-6 to TRBJ1-3, with 10 bases identical to TRBD1. This CDR3 is 20 amino acids long. J gave up 2 bases and V 4 bases, and 17 bases lay outside the gene matches. Germline assignment: CDR1 SGHVS and CDR2 FNYEAQ. The CDR3 DNA follows: TGTGCCAGCAGCTCTCCCCGGGACAGGGGAAAAGTTGATCCTGGAAACACCATATATTTT. Translating gives CASSSPRDRGKVDPGNTIYF.

The chain joins TRBV6-6 to TRBJ1-2; no clear D gene. V shed 3 bases and J shed 2 bases, with 10 bases lying between them. Per germline, CDR1 MNHNY and CDR2 SVGAGI (reference sequence). This CDR3 has 14 amino acids. The DNA for the CDR3 is TGTGCCAGCAGTTATGGCACCCTCAACTATGGCTACACCTTC. Its translation: CASSYGTLNYGYTF.

The chain couples TRBV7-9 to TRBJ1-3; the D is unclear. The CDR3 is made up of 14 amino acids. V lost 2 bases to trimming and J lost 4 bases, with 9 bases between them. Germline values: CDR1 SEHNR, CDR2 FQNEAQ (reference sequence). The DNA of the CDR3 is TGTGCCAGCAGCTTACTAGCCGCCGGAAACACCATATATTTT. Its protein product is CASSLLAAGNTIYF.

This chain connects TRBV12-5 to TRBJ2-3, with unresolved D. CDR3 length: 14 residues. V was pared by 0 bases and J by 6 bases, with 10 bases between. Germline-derived CDR1 and CDR2 are LGHNT and FRNRAP. This CDR3 reads CASGLVRTWDTQYF. The CDR3 nucleotides read TGTGCTAGTGGTTTGGTTAGGACCTGGGATACGCAGTATTTT.

The rearrangement joins TRBV29-1 to TRBJ1-3; D is uncertain. The CDR3 spans 11 residues. V gave up 4 bases and J gave up 7 bases, with 8 bases separating them. Germline loops: CDR1 SQVTM, CDR2 ANQGSEA. The CDR3 is CSVVHLNTIYF. Here the CDR3 DNA reads TGCAGCGTTGTCCACCTCAACACCATATATTTT.

DNA for the CDR3: TGTGCCAGCAGTTACACCGGACGAGATACGCAGTATTTT. Amino acids: CASSYTGRDTQYF. The chain has TRBV6-5 and TRBJ2-3, with D uncertain. Trimming removed 2 bases from V and 5 bases from J, with 8 bases in between. Germline CDR1 MNHEY, CDR2 SVGAGI. CDR3 length: 13 amino acids.

This clonotype appeared a few times. This rearrangement joins TRBV15 to TRBJ1-4; no firm D call. V was cut by 0 bases and J by 0 bases, with 5 bases left in between. Germline V gives CDR1 LNHNV, CDR2 YYDKDF (reference sequence). The CDR3 is made up of 15 amino acids. The CDR3 DNA is TGTGCCACCAGCAGAGAGGCCGCAACTAATGAAAAACTGTTTTTT. It codes for CATSREAATNEKLFF.

J is TRBJ2-1 and V is TRBV5-6; the match to TRBD2 covers 7 bases. CDR3 length: 14 amino acids. Germline-derived CDR1 and CDR2 are SGHDT and YYEEEE. V shed 2 bases, J shed 8 bases, and the junction held 7 bases outside the gene matches. CDR3 sequence: CASSLEFGRYEQFF. The CDR3 DNA follows: TGTGCCAGCAGCTTAGAATTCGGGAGGTATGAGCAGTTCTTC. The full variable domain, rest sourced from reference TRBV5-6 and TRBJ2-1, is DAGVTQSPTHLIKTRGQQVTLRCSPKSGHDTVSWYQQALGQGPQFIFQYYEEEERQRGNFPDRFSGHQFPNYSSELNVNALLLGDSALYLCASSLEFGRYEQFFGPGTRLTVL.